A selection of T cell receptor beta chains follows, all from one sample in a study of cytomegalovirus exposure and HLA in healthy donors. Data came from immunoSEQ multiplex PCR; TCRdb stores just in-frame clones and leaves some out. The sample holds about 280,000 clones; approximately 88% are singletons and the top ten take approximately 0.88%. Sequenced material: PBMCs. The receptors were sampled from a woman aged 18 to 35 in good health and CMV-seronegative. Each CDR3 is given with its conserved first and last residue. Fields, in order: clone size, J gene, D gene, V gene, CDR3 protein, CDR3 DNA. A D gene is named only where the DNA matches it firmly. Expanded clones are given a class, and other clones once, few, many or no size at all.

. | TRBJ2-5 | . | TRBV27 | CASSLPGQQETQYF | TGTGCCAGCAGTTTGCCGGGACAACAAGAGACCCAGTACTTC
. | TRBJ2-1 | TRBD2 | TRBV19 | CASSIFSGPSSYNEQFF | TGTGCCAGTAGTATATTTAGCGGGCCCTCTTCCTACAATGAGCAGTTCTTC
once | TRBJ2-5 | TRBD1 | TRBV18 | CASSQDGQGYQETQYF | TGTGCCAGCTCACAAGATGGACAGGGGTACCAAGAGACCCAGTACTTC
once | TRBJ2-7 | . | TRBV6-5 | CATSDTTYEQYF | TGTGCCACCTCAGACACCACCTACGAGCAGTACTTC
. | TRBJ2-1 | TRBD1 | TRBV28 | CASSLTGQGVKQFF | TGTGCCAGCAGTCTTACGGGACAGGGGGTCAAGCAGTTCTTC
. | TRBJ1-5 | . | TRBV2 | CASSVGGGNQPQHF | TGTGCCAGCAGTGTGGGGGGAGGCAATCAGCCCCAGCATTTT
. | TRBJ1-2 | . | TRBV4-1 | CASSQDAGDDGYTF | TGCGCCAGCAGCCAAGATGCAGGGGATGATGGCTACACCTTC
. | TRBJ1-5 | TRBD1 | TRBV28 | CASNLGQPNQPQHF | TGTGCCAGTAACCTGGGACAGCCAAATCAGCCCCAGCATTTT
. | TRBJ1-3 | . | TRBV10-2 | CASSETQGSGNTIYF | TGCGCCAGCAGTGAGACACAGGGTTCGGGAAACACCATATATTTT
. | TRBJ2-7 | . | TRBV11-2 | CASSLQSYEQYF | TGTGCCAGCAGCTTACAATCCTACGAGCAGTACTTC
. | TRBJ2-6 | . | TRBV7-3 | CASSNRAGSGANVLTF | TGTGCCAGCAGCAATAGGGCGGGGTCTGGGGCCAACGTCCTGACTTTC
. | TRBJ2-1 | TRBD2 | TRBV7-3 | CASSLAVSSYNEQFF | TGTGCCAGCAGCCTAGCGGTTAGCTCCTACAATGAGCAGTTCTTC
few | TRBJ2-7 | TRBD1 | TRBV30 | CAWSGQGNGEQYF | TGTGCCTGGAGCGGACAGGGAAACGGCGAGCAGTACTTC
. | TRBJ2-6 | . | TRBV27 | CASSFARSGANVLTF | TGTGCCAGCAGTTTCGCGCGATCCGGGGCCAACGTCCTGACTTTC
. | TRBJ2-1 | . | TRBV9 | CASSVVGDGDNEQFF | TGTGCCAGCAGCGTAGTCGGAGACGGGGACAATGAGCAGTTCTTC
. | TRBJ1-1 | . | TRBV5-1 | CASSLKGLGTEAFF | TGCGCCAGCAGCTTGAAGGGGTTGGGCACTGAAGCTTTCTTT
. | TRBJ2-5 | . | TRBV7-2 | CASSPTQGLTQYF | TGTGCCAGCAGCCCGACTCAGGGACTTACCCAGTACTTC
once | TRBJ2-7 | TRBD1 | TRBV18 | CATSTLGTGSHEQYF | TGTGCCACCTCGACCTTGGGGACAGGGTCCCACGAGCAGTACTTC
. | TRBJ1-2 | TRBD1 | TRBV7-2 | CASSLRDRLYGYTF | TGTGCCAGCAGCTTGAGGGACAGGCTCTATGGCTACACCTTC
. | TRBJ1-2 | . | TRBV5-1 | CASSLHSAENYGYTF | TGCGCCAGCAGCCTTCATTCCGCGGAGAACTATGGCTACACCTTC
. | TRBJ2-3 | TRBD2 | TRBV4-1 | CASSQGPLAGATDTQYF | TGCGCCAGCAGCCAGGGACCGTTAGCGGGAGCCACAGATACGCAGTATTTT
. | TRBJ2-7 | TRBD1 | TRBV18 | CASSPRTGQSDVQYF | TGTGCCAGCTCACCGAGGACAGGCCAGAGTGACGTGCAGTACTTC
. | TRBJ2-7 | . | TRBV20-1 | CSAVTRSEQYF | TGCAGTGCGGTCACTAGATCCGAGCAGTACTTC
. | TRBJ2-5 | . | TRBV7-2 | CASKRAVQETQYF | TGTGCCAGCAAGCGGGCTGTACAAGAGACCCAGTACTTC
once | TRBJ1-1 | . | TRBV28 | CASSFRGTGRGTEAFF | TGTGCCAGCAGTTTTAGGGGGACGGGACGGGGCACTGAAGCTTTCTTT
. | TRBJ1-1 | . | TRBV4-3 | CASSPTEDWSTEAFF | TGCGCCAGCAGCCCCACCGAGGACTGGAGCACTGAAGCTTTCTTT
. | TRBJ2-3 | TRBD2 | TRBV10-3 | CAIRAGGLAGDYTDTQYF | TGTGCCATCAGAGCCGGAGGACTAGCGGGAGATTACACAGATACGCAGTATTTT
. | TRBJ2-2 | TRBD1 | TRBV28 | CASRSQGINTGELFF | TGTGCCAGCAGATCACAGGGGATTAACACCGGGGAGCTGTTTTTT
. | TRBJ2-2 | . | TRBV28 | CASSHDSNTGELFF | TGTGCCAGCAGTCACGACTCGAACACCGGGGAGCTGTTTTTT
. | TRBJ2-3 | TRBD2 | TRBV4-3 | CASSQERWTSGRIDSTDTQYF | TGCGCCAGCAGCCAAGAGAGGTGGACTAGCGGGAGAATTGATAGCACAGATACGCAGTATTTT
. | TRBJ2-2 | TRBD2 | TRBV7-3 | CASSSPPGLEGSGELFF | TGTGCCAGCAGCTCTCCCCCCGGACTAGAAGGTTCCGGGGAGCTGTTTTTT
. | TRBJ2-2 | . | TRBV5-1 | CASSLGYRDSGELFF | TGCGCCAGCAGCTTGGGCTACAGGGATTCCGGGGAGCTGTTTTTT
few | TRBJ2-1 | . | TRBV15 | CATSREGGLASNEQFF | TGTGCCACCAGCAGAGAGGGTGGGTTAGCCAGCAATGAGCAGTTCTTC